Included here is one T cell receptor (beta chain) sequence, with context. What it binds is unknown. It was with unique molecular identifiers that the TCRbeta library was prepared. MiXCR was run by TCRdb on the PCR reads, yielding one entry per CDR3 protein. The data contain 500,000 to 650,000 distinct CDR3 sequences, roughly an eighth of them seen just once; the ten biggest clones take up 11% to 15%. These data belong to a study of T-cell reconstitution after alpha-beta-depleted transplantation in children. Findings and caveats of the study: It was surviving recipient T cells and thymic progenitors that gave some patients high TCRbeta diversity at day 60. Newly made T cells mostly supplied T-cell counts and diversity one year after transplant. About two months after transplant, alpha-beta T cells reportedly came from several hundred expanded graft clones.

The germline V gene has CDR1 SGDLS and CDR2 YYNGEE. Trimming pared 2 bases from V and 2 bases from J, leaving 10 bases between. The CDR3 has 15 amino acids. The chain has TRBV9 and TRBJ2-2; no firm D call. This receptor was obtained from a female patient between 2 and 15 years old who had a stem cell transplant for aplastic anemia, so the T cells may come from the graft donor. Specimen: PBMCs, mostly from graft donor cells, collected 180 days after TCRalphabeta/CD19-depleted stem cell transplant. CDR3 in amino acids: CASSVGAGNTGELFF. CDR3 DNA: TGTGCCAGCAGCGTTGGAGCAGGTAACACCGGGGAGCTGTTTTTT.